This TCR beta chain emerged from a study of metastatic and nonmetastatic thyroid tumors. None of the patients had undergone any treatment ahead of thyroid surgery. This clone was counted a few times. V shed 6 bases, J shed 9 bases, and the junction held 11 bases outside the gene matches. CDR3 length: 14 amino acids. The V gene's germline CDR1 is MDHEN and CDR2 SYDVKM. TCRdb reanalyzed the PCR reads via MiXCR. The table shows some 25,000 clones, with 13% occurring only once. This TCR came from a female donor with papillary thyroid cancer or a benign thyroid nodule (not recorded which). Some clones in this sample may be carry-over from other donors' samples. Sequenced sample: blood. The gene calls are TRBV28 and TRBJ2-7, with TRBD1 identical over 10 bases. The CDR3 spells CASRAGTGVRAQYF. The DNA for the CDR3 is TGTGCCAGCAGGGCCGGGACAGGGGTGAGGGCGCAGTACTTC.